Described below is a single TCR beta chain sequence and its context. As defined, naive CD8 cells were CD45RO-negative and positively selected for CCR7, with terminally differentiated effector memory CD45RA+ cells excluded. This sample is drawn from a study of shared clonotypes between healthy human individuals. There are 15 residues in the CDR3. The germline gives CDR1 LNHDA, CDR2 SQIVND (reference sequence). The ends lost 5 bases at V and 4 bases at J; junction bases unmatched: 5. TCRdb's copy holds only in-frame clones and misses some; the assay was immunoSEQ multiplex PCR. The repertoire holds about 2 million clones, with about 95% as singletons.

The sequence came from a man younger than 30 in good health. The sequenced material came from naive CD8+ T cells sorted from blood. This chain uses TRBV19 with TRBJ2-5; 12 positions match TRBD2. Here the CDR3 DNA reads TGTGCCAGTAGTGTTGGACTAGCGGGAACAGAGACCCAGTACTTC. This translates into CASSVGLAGTETQYF.